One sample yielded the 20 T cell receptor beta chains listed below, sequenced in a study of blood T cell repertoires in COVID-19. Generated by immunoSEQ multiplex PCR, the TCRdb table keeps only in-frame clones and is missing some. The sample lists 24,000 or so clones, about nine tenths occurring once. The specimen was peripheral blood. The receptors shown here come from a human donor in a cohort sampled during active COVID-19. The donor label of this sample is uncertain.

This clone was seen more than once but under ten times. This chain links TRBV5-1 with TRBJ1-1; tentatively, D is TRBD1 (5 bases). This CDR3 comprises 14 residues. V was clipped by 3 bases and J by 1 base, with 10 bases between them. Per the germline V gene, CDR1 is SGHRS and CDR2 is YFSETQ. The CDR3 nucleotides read TGCGCCAGCAGCTCGGGACTACCGAACACTGAAGCTTTCTTT. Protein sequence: CASSSGLPNTEAFF.

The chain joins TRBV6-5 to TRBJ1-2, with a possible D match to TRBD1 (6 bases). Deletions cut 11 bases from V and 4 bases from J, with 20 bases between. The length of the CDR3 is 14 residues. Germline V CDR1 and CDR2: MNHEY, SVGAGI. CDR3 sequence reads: CAHLSGGSFYGYTF. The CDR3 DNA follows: TGTGCCCACCTGTCGGGGGGCTCCTTCTATGGCTACACCTTC.

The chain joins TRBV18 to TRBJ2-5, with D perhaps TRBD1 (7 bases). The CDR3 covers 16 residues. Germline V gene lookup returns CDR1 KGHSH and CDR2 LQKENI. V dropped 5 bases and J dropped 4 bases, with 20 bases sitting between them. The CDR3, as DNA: TGTGCCAGCTCATTAAACCCCGGACAGGAGGGAGAGACCCAGTACTTC. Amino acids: CASSLNPGQEGETQYF.

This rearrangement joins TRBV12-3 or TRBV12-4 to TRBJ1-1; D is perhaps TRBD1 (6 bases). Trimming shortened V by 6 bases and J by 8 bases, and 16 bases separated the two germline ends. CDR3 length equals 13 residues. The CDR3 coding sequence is TGTGCCAGCAGCCCTAGTAGAGACAGGGAAGCTTTCTTT. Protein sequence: CASSPSRDREAFF.

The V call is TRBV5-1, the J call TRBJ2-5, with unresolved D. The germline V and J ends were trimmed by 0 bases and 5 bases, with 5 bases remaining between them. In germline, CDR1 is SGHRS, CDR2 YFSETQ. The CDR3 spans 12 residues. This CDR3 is CASSLARETQYF. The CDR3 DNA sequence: TGCGCCAGCAGCTTGGCCAGGGAGACCCAGTACTTC.

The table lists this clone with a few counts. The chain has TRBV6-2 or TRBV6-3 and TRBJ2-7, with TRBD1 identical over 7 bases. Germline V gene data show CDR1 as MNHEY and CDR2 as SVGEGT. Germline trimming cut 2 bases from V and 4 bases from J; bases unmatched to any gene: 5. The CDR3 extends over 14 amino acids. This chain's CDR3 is CASSYPGQWYEQYF. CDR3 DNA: TGTGCCAGCAGTTACCCGGGACAGTGGTACGAGCAGTACTTC.

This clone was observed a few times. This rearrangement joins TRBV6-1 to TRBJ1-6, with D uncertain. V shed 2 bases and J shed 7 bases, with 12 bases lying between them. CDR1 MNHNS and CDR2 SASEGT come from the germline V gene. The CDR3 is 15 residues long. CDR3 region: CASSERRGENSPLHF. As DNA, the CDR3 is TGTGCCAGCAGTGAACGGAGAGGTGAGAATTCACCCCTCCACTTT.

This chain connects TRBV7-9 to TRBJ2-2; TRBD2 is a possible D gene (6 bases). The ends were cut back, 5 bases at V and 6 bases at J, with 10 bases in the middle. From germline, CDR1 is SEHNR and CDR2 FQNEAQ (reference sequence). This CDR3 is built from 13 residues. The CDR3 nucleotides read TGTGCCAGCAGCAGAGCGGGTCCCGGGGAGCTGTTTTTT. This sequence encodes CASSRAGPGELFF.

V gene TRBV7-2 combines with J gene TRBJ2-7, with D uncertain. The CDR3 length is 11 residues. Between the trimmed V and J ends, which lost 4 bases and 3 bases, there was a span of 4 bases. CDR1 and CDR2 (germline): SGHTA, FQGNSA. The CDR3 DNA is TGTGCCAGCAGCTCTAACTACGAGCAGTACTTC. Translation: CASSSNYEQYF.

CDR3 coding DNA: TGCGCCAGCACGAAAGACAGGAACACTGAAGCTTTCTTT. This encodes CASTKDRNTEAFF. This chain links TRBV5-1 with TRBJ1-1, with TRBD1 as a possible D gene (5 bases). Trimming shortened V by 6 bases and J by 1 base, and 10 bases separated the two germline ends. Germline V gives CDR1 SGHRS, CDR2 YFSETQ. CDR3 length: 13 amino acids.

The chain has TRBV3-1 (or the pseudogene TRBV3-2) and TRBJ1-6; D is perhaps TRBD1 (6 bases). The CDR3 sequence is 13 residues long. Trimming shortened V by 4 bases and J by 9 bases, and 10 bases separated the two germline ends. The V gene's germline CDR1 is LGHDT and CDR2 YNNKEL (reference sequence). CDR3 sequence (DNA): TGTGCCAGCAGCCCCGACAGGATTTCACCCCTCCACTTT. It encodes CASSPDRISPLHF.

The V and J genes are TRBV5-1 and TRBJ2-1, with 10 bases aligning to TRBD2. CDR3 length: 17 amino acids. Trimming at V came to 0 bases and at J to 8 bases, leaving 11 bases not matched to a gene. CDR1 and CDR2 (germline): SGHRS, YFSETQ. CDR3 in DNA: TGCGCCAGCAGCTTGGCGGTACGGAGCGGGGGGGCATATGAGCAGTTCTTC. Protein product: CASSLAVRSGGAYEQFF.

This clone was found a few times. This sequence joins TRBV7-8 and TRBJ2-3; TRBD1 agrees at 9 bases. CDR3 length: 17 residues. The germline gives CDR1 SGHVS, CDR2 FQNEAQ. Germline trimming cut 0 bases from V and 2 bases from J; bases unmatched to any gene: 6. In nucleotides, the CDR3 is TGTGCCAGCAGCTTAGCCTCCGGGACAGGGTACACAGATACGCAGTATTTT. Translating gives CASSLASGTGYTDTQYF.

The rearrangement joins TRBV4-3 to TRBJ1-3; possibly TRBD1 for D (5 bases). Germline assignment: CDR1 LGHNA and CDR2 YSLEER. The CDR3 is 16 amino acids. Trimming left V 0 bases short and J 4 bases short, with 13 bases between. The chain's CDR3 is CASSQDLGGGGNTIYF. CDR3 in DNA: TGCGCCAGCAGCCAAGATCTTGGGGGAGGGGGAAACACCATATATTTT.

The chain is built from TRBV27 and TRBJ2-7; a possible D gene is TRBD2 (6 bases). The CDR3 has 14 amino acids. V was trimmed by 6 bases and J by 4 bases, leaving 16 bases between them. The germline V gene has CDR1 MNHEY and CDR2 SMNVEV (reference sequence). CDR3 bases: TGTGCCAGCAGCCGAGACGGGGGAGTATACGAGCAGTACTTC. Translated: CASSRDGGVYEQYF.

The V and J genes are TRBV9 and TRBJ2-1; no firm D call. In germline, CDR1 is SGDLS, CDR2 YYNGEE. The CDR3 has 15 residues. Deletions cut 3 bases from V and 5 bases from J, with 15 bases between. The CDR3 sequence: CASSGVQSWNNEQFF. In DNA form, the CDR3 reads TGTGCCAGCAGCGGGGTACAGAGTTGGAACAATGAGCAGTTCTTC.

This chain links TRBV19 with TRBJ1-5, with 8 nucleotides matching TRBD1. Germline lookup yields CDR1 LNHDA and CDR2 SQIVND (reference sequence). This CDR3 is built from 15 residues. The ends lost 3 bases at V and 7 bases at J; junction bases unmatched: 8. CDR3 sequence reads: CASSIRTGRDQPQHF. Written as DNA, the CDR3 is TGTGCCAGTAGTATTCGGACAGGGCGCGACCAGCCCCAGCATTTT. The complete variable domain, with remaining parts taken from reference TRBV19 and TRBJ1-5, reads DGGITQSPKYLFRKEGQNVTLSCEQNLNHDAMYWYRQDPGQGLRLIYYSQIVNDFQKGDIAEGYSVSREKKESFPLTVTSAQKNPTAFYLCASSIRTGRDQPQHFGDGTRLSIL.

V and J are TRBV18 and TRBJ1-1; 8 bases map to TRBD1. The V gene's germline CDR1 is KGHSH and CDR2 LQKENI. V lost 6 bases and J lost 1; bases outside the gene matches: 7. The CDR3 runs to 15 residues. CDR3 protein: CASSPSGQGNTEAFF. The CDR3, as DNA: TGTGCCAGCTCCCCGAGCGGACAGGGGAACACTGAAGCTTTCTTT.

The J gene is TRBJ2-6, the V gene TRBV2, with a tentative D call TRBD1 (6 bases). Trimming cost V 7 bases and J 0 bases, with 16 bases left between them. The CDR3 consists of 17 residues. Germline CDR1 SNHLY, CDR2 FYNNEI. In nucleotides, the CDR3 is TGTGCCAGCAAAGACAGGCCGGGTCGCTCTGGGGCCAACGTCCTGACTTTC. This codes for CASKDRPGRSGANVLTF.

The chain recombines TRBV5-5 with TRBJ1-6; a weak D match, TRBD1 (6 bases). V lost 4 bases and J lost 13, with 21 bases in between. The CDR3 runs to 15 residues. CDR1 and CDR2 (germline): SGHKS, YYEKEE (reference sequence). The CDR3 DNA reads TGTGCCAGCAGCCGAATACAGGGCCAAGGGATCCCCCTCCACTTT. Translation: CASSRIQGQGIPLHF. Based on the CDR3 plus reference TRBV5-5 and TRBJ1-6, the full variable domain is DAGVTQSPTHLIKTRGQQVTLRCSPISGHKSVSWYQQVLGQGPQFIFQYYEKEERGRGNFPDRFSARQFPNYSSELNVNALLLGDSALYLCASSRIQGQGIPLHFGNGTRLTVT.